Below, 24 T cell receptor beta chains from the same sample are listed, as sequenced in a study of T cells expressing NK-cell markers. With the 5' RACE reads reprocessed, TCRdb shows one record per CDR3 protein and no DNA. This repertoire includes fewer than 400,000 distinct CDR3 sequences. Sequencing used blood T cells: a sorted CD56 or NKG2C T cell subset, CD4+ or CD8+ T cells, or bulk PBMC T cells (not recorded which). Every receptor here comes from a woman in her fifties or sixties in good health.

The CDR3 region is CASSQTSGGYGYTF. The chain joins TRBV6-6 to TRBJ1-2; TCRdb lists TRBD1, though no DNA is available to test this call. In germline, CDR1 is MNHNY, CDR2 SVGAGI (reference sequence). CDR3 length: 14 amino acids.

CDR3 sequence reads: CASSQDLGGDNEQFF. The chain recombines TRBV4-1 with TRBJ2-1; there is no DNA to check the TCRdb D call of TRBD1. The germline V gene has CDR1 MGHRA and CDR2 YSYEKL. The CDR3 totals 15 residues.

This rearrangement joins TRBV10-3 to TRBJ2-7; there is no DNA to check the TCRdb D call of TRBD2. CDR1 is ENHRY, CDR2 SYGVKD, per germline. This CDR3 has 14 residues. CDR3 protein: CAKQDRDSRYEQYF.

The chain carries TRBV4-1 and TRBJ1-5. The CDR3 spans 15 residues. Per germline, CDR1 MGHRA and CDR2 YSYEKL. Here the CDR3 reads CASQRSGGYGQPQHF.

The rearrangement joins TRBV25-1 to TRBJ2-1; TCRdb outputs TRBD2, but without DNA this stays unchecked. CDR1 and CDR2 from the germline V gene are MGHDK and SYGVNS. This CDR3 region has 14 residues. The chain's CDR3 is CASSEAGGGGEQFF.

The chain couples TRBV10-2 to TRBJ2-1. From germline, CDR1 is WSHSY and CDR2 SAAADI. The CDR3 length is 14 residues. This CDR3 reads CASSVAPSYNEQFF.

This chain connects TRBV21-1 to TRBJ2-3; TCRdb designates TRBD2, a call that cannot be tested without DNA. TRBV21-1 is labeled a pseudogene. The CDR3 sequence is 16 residues long. Here the CDR3 reads CASSKREQRNTDTQYF.

This chain joins TRBV6-5 and TRBJ2-2; TCRdb designates TRBD1, a call that cannot be tested without DNA. The germline gives CDR1 MNHEY, CDR2 SVGAGI. This CDR3 spans 20 amino acids. CDR3 amino acids: CASSYSVPGQPSFNTGELFF.

The chain couples TRBV12-3 or TRBV12-4 to TRBJ2-3; TCRdb outputs TRBD2, but without DNA this stays unchecked. The CDR3 runs to 15 residues. CDR3 loop: CASAKAAQAPDTQYF.

V usage is TRBV5-1 and J usage is TRBJ1-1; TCRdb outputs TRBD1, but without DNA this stays unchecked. Germline V gene lookup returns CDR1 SGHRS and CDR2 YFSETQ. CDR3 size: 14 residues. CDR3 loop: CASRTTRGNTEAFF.

This rearrangement joins TRBV3-1 to TRBJ2-5; checking the TCRdb D call of TRBD2 is not possible without DNA. This CDR3 spans 13 amino acids. CDR1 and CDR2 from the germline V gene are LGHDT and YNNKEL (reference sequence). This CDR3 is CASSPSGMGAQYF.

The chain has TRBV10-2 and TRBJ1-1. Germline V gene sequence: CDR1 WSHSY, CDR2 SAAADI. This CDR3 spans 13 amino acids. The CDR3 loop is CASRGLRVQEAFF.

This sequence joins TRBV4-1 and TRBJ2-5; the D call from TCRdb, TRBD2, cannot be confirmed without DNA. Germline CDR1 and CDR2: MGHRA and YSYEKL. The CDR3 consists of 14 residues. The CDR3 sequence is CASSQRLELGTQYF.

J is TRBJ1-5 and V is TRBV12-3 or TRBV12-4. This CDR3 has 15 amino acids. The CDR3 protein is CASSLAGPTNQPQHF.

The V and J genes are TRBV12-3 or TRBV12-4 and TRBJ2-5; TCRdb's assignment of TRBD1 cannot be checked, as there is no DNA. This CDR3 has 13 amino acids. CDR3 loop: CASSLTAQETQYF.

The CDR3 spells CASSQPAGGVKIRELFF. J is TRBJ2-2 and V is TRBV5-6; TCRdb picks TRBD2, but there is no DNA to check that call. Per germline, CDR1 SGHDT and CDR2 YYEEEE. The CDR3 is 17 residues long.

J is TRBJ2-1 and V is TRBV11-3; absent DNA, TCRdb's TRBD1 call cannot be checked. The CDR3 is made up of 15 amino acids. The germline gives CDR1 SGHNT, CDR2 YENEEA. The CDR3 reads CASSSGTGEWNEQFF.

The rearrangement uses TRBV7-2 and TRBJ2-3. The CDR3 spans 13 residues. The germline gives CDR1 SGHTA, CDR2 FQGNSA. The CDR3 here is CASGTADSRTQYF.

This chain joins TRBV3-1 and TRBJ2-1. The germline CDR1 and CDR2 sequences are LGHDT and YNNKEL (reference sequence). The CDR3 loop spans 15 amino acids. CDR3 sequence reads: CASSPTGTSYNEQFF.

The V call is TRBV27, the J call TRBJ1-1; absent DNA, TCRdb's TRBD1 call cannot be checked. The germline V gene has CDR1 MNHEY and CDR2 SMNVEV (reference sequence). This CDR3 contains 14 residues. The CDR3: CASSFRPPGGKAFF.

V and J are TRBV5-5 and TRBJ2-3; TCRdb gives TRBD2 as the D gene, but with no DNA this cannot be confirmed. There are 14 residues in the CDR3. Germline V gives CDR1 SGHKS, CDR2 YYEKEE (reference sequence). CDR3 residues: CASSLSGITDTQYF.

The chain combines TRBV27 with TRBJ2-7; TCRdb's D gene call, TRBD1, goes unchecked for lack of DNA. The CDR3 loop spans 15 amino acids. CDR1 and CDR2 (germline): MNHEY, SMNVEV (reference sequence). CDR3 loop: CASRRGGVGAYEQYF.

The rearrangement uses TRBV11-2 and TRBJ2-5. Germline CDR1 is SGHAT and CDR2 is FQNNGV. This CDR3 region has 11 residues. The CDR3 protein is CASSPPETQYF. Filled out from reference TRBV11-2 and TRBJ2-5, the complete variable domain reads EAGVAQSPRYKIIEKRQSVAFWCNPISGHATLYWYQQILGQGPKLLIQFQNNGVVDDSQLPKDRFSAERLKGVDSTLKIQPAKLEDSAVYLCASSPPETQYFGPGTRLLVL.

The chain employs TRBV11-2 and TRBJ2-3; TCRdb lists TRBD2, though no DNA is available to test this call. This CDR3 spans 17 amino acids. Germline CDR1 SGHAT, CDR2 FQNNGV. The CDR3 sequence: CASSLFGTSGLTDTQYF.